This paragraph reports one T cell receptor (beta chain). The source of the sample is a study of T cells in Graves' hyperthyroidism and ophthalmopathy. The hyperthyroidism was newly diagnosed and had lasted under 2 months; the patients were aged 18 to 65. The source material, RNA transcripts, was used to amplify TCR beta CDR3 regions. The TCR CDR3 first-round RT-PCR relied on the HTBI primer set. TCRdb recomputed calls from the multiplex PCR reads with MiXCR, one row per CDR3 protein. The table shows around 800,000 distinct CDR3 sequences, with 38% occurring only once. The J segment lost 5 bases and the V segment lost 6 bases, leaving 4 bases of the junction unmatched. CDR1 is DFQATT and CDR2 is SNEGSKA in the germline V gene (reference sequence). This CDR3 has 13 amino acids.

The sequencing input was blood. The source is a man in his late teens or twenties with Graves' hyperthyroidism. This chain uses TRBV20-1 with TRBJ2-2; the match to TRBD1 covers 9 bases. The CDR3 nucleotides are TGCAGTGCCCGGGACAGGGTGACCGGGGAGCTGTTTTTT. Translating gives CSARDRVTGELFF.